Shown below are 14 T cell receptor beta chains from a single sample sequenced in a study of blood T cell repertoires in COVID-19 (dated by TCRdb to the early 2020s). The library was built by means of the immunoSEQ multiplex PCR assay. The immuneACCESS repertoire file appears here via TCRdb, limited to in-frame rearrangements. These files lack a portion of the clones; in checked studies, under half of the deficit traces to unresolved V genes, and the cause of the others is not known. Present in this sample are 250,000 or so clones, less than 90% of which were seen just once. The ten largest account for 4% to 4.5% of the sample. The specimen was peripheral blood. These TCRs come from a man in his 60s with acute or convalescent COVID-19.

This chain connects TRBV7-3 to TRBJ2-1; D is possibly TRBD1 (5 bases). CDR3 size: 17 residues. CDR1 SGHTA and CDR2 FQGTGA come from the germline V gene. Trimming removed 2 bases at V and 6 bases at J, with 20 bases between. As DNA, the CDR3 is TGTGCCAGCAGCTTATTGGGATCTGGGGCTATACGCAATGAGCAGTTCTTC. Amino acids: CASSLLGSGAIRNEQFF.

The CDR3 region is CASSLPGLALSTDTQYF. CDR3 coding DNA: TGTGCCAGCAGTTTACCCGGACTAGCTCTTAGCACAGATACGCAGTATTTT. V is TRBV28 and J is TRBJ2-3; 8 nucleotides line up with TRBD2. Germline values: CDR1 MDHEN, CDR2 SYDVKM. J was trimmed by 0 bases and V by 2 bases; bases with no gene match: 7. This CDR3 has 17 amino acids. Full variable domain (remainder filled in from reference TRBV28 and TRBJ2-3): DVKVTQSSRYLVKRTGEKVFLECVQDMDHENMFWYRQDPGLGLRLIYFSYDVKMKEKGDIPEGYSVSREKKERFSLILESASTNQTSMYLCASSLPGLALSTDTQYFGPGTRLTVL.

This clone was observed a few times. The chain couples TRBV13 to TRBJ1-3; TRBD1 is a possible D gene (5 bases). Germline V gene lookup returns CDR1 PRHDT and CDR2 FYEKMQ (reference sequence). The CDR3 is 16 residues long. Trimming took off 0 bases at V and 0 bases at J, with 9 bases between the two ends. The CDR3 is CASSLGPQGSGNTIYF. The CDR3 DNA reads as TGTGCCAGCAGCTTAGGCCCCCAGGGCTCTGGAAACACCATATATTTT.

V is TRBV4-1 and J is TRBJ2-3; maybe TRBD2 (6 bases). Trimming took off 1 base at V and 1 base at J, with 9 bases between the two ends. Germline V lookup: CDR1 MGHRA, CDR2 YSYEKL. This CDR3 is 15 amino acids long. CDR3 nucleotides: TGCGCCAGCAGCCAAGGTACGGGGGGCACAGATACGCAGTATTTT. Encoded protein: CASSQGTGGTDTQYF.

This sequence joins TRBV28 and TRBJ2-7; D might be TRBD1 (6 bases). Germline CDR1 MDHEN, CDR2 SYDVKM. This CDR3 has 15 residues. The V end lost 5 bases, the J end lost 4 bases, and 18 bases lay between the germline ends. The CDR3 reads CASSGDKAIAYEQYF. The CDR3 bases are TGTGCCAGCAGTGGGGACAAGGCCATCGCTTACGAGCAGTACTTC.

This clone has only a few counts. V is TRBV6-2 or TRBV6-3 and J is TRBJ2-7, with 11 bases lining up with TRBD2. The CDR3 has 17 residues. Per the germline V gene, CDR1 is MNHEY and CDR2 is SVGEGT. V shed 2 bases, J shed 2 bases, and the junction held 8 bases outside the gene matches. Here the CDR3 reads CASSYPTGTSGTYEQYF. CDR3 coding DNA: TGTGCCAGCAGTTACCCGACCGGGACTAGCGGTACCTACGAGCAGTACTTC.

The chain couples TRBV4-3 to TRBJ2-1; TRBD2 agrees at 12 bases. The length of the CDR3 is 16 residues. Germline CDR1 and CDR2: LGHNA and YSLEER. The V and J ends lost 3 bases and 7 bases, in that order; junction bases with no gene match: 7. The CDR3 coding sequence is TGCGCCAGCAGCCATAAGACTAGCGGGAGTGGGAATGAGCAGTTCTTC. It yields the protein CASSHKTSGSGNEQFF.

With regard to this clone: One junction end does not reproduce the germline sequence, and a read error may be involved. This chain uses TRBV7-7 with TRBJ2-5; 8 bases match TRBD1. This CDR3 is built from 17 residues. Germline CDR1 reads SSHAT; CDR2 reads FNYEAQ (reference sequence). The chain's CDR3 is CASSSSLRTGWGETQYF. Here the CDR3 DNA reads TGTGCTAGCAGCTCGTCCCTCCGGACAGGGTGGGGAGAGACCCAGTACTTC. Combining the CDR3 with reference TRBV7-7 and TRBJ2-5 gives the whole variable domain GAGVSQSPRYKVTKRGQDVTLRCDPISSHATLYWYQQALGQGPEFLTYFNYEAQPDKSGLPSDRFSAERPEGSISTLTIQRTEQRDSAMYRCASSSSLRTGWGETQYFGPGTRLLVL.

This chain uses TRBV5-6 with TRBJ2-2; D might be TRBD2 (6 bases). The CDR3 has 16 amino acids. The germline V gene encodes CDR1 SGHDT and CDR2 YYEEEE. V lost 3 bases and J 7 bases, leaving 19 bases between the germline ends. CDR3 protein: CASSWRGIPVGGELFF. The CDR3 DNA follows: TGTGCCAGCAGCTGGCGGGGCATTCCGGTTGGCGGGGAGCTGTTTTTT.

Details on this clone: Other nucleotide sequences from this sample produce the same CDR3. The J gene is TRBJ2-5, the V gene TRBV5-1; D gene unclear. Looked up from germline, CDR1 is SGHRS and CDR2 is YFSETQ. The V gene lost 1 base and the J gene lost 4 bases, with 5 bases spanning the gap. This CDR3 is built from 12 residues. The CDR3 nucleotides are TGCGCCAGCAGCTTGTCGCGAGAGACCCAGTACTTC. It is translated as CASSLSRETQYF.

The CDR3 DNA follows: TGTGCCAGCAGCTTGGGGGGGACAGGAGCGGGCAATCAGCCCCAGCATTTT. As protein: CASSLGGTGAGNQPQHF. V usage is TRBV5-4 and J usage is TRBJ1-5; 8 positions agree with TRBD1. CDR3 size: 17 residues. With V trimmed by 0 bases and J by 2 bases, 7 bases remained unmatched. Germline lookup yields CDR1 SGHNT and CDR2 YYREEE (reference sequence).

J is TRBJ2-1 and V is TRBV10-2; 8 bases agree with TRBD2. The V and J ends lost 0 bases and 2 bases, in that order; junction bases with no gene match: 9. This CDR3 is 18 amino acids long. Per germline, CDR1 WSHSY and CDR2 SAAADI. The DNA of the CDR3 is TGCGCCAGCAGTGAGTCGGGTATTCGGGGGGGCGCCTACAATGAGCAGTTCTTC. It specifies CASSESGIRGGAYNEQFF.

The V gene is TRBV7-6, the J gene TRBJ1-5; D uncertain. In germline, CDR1 is SGHVS, CDR2 FNYEAQ. The length of the CDR3 is 15 residues. V lost 1 base to trimming and J lost 0 bases, with 7 bases between them. For the CDR3, the DNA is TGTGCCAGCAGCTTAGGTGACTATAGCAATCAGCCCCAGCATTTT. It codes for CASSLGDYSNQPQHF.

V and J are TRBV6-6 and TRBJ1-1; D not resolved. Germline values: CDR1 MNHNY, CDR2 SVGAGI (reference sequence). This CDR3 comprises 15 residues. V lost 0 bases to trimming and J lost 1 base, with 9 bases between them. The CDR3 sequence is CASSYSPGGNTEAFF. CDR3 sequence (DNA): TGTGCCAGCAGTTACTCGCCCGGAGGGAACACTGAAGCTTTCTTT.